Presented here are 32 T cell receptor beta chains from one specimen sequenced in a study of blood T cell repertoires in COVID-19. The repertoire was sequenced with immunoSEQ multiplex PCR; TCRdb's copy has only in-frame clones and lacks some. The table lists 55,000 or so clones, about 82% of them singletons. The sample consisted of peripheral blood. Receptors originate from a human donor in a cohort sampled during active COVID-19.

This clone has only a few counts. This rearrangement joins TRBV3-1 (or the pseudogene TRBV3-2) to TRBJ1-3, with a tentative D call TRBD1 (6 bases). Per the germline V gene, CDR1 is LGHDT and CDR2 is YNNKEL (reference sequence). This CDR3 spans 15 amino acids. V was pared by 1 base and J by 4 bases, with 11 bases between. The DNA of the CDR3 is TGTGCCAGCAGCCAAGTAGGGGGGGCAGGAAACACCATATATTTT. Translation: CASSQVGGAGNTIYF.

In this sample, this clone turned up a few times. V gene TRBV10-3 combines with J gene TRBJ1-1; possible D gene TRBD1, 6 bases. The CDR3 is 14 residues long. CDR1 and CDR2 from the germline V gene are ENHRY and SYGVKD. Trimming left V 7 bases short and J 5 bases short, with 17 bases between. CDR3 in DNA: TGTGCCATCACCCTAAACAGGGTTGATACTGAAGCTTTCTTT. It is translated as CAITLNRVDTEAFF.

The rearrangement links TRBV7-2 to TRBJ1-5, with D possibly being TRBD1 (5 bases). Trimming pared 4 bases from V and 0 bases from J, leaving 16 bases between. The CDR3 totals 17 residues. The germline V gene encodes CDR1 SGHTA and CDR2 FQGNSA. CDR3 region: CASSSERGLYSNQPQHF. In DNA, the CDR3 is TGTGCCAGCAGCTCGGAGCGGGGCCTATATAGCAATCAGCCCCAGCATTTT. The variable domain in full, completed from reference TRBV7-2 and TRBJ1-5, reads GAGVSQSPSNKVTEKGKDVELRCDPISGHTALYWYRQSLGQGLEFLIYFQGNSAPDKSGLPSDRFSAERTGGSVSTLTIQRTQQEDSAVYLCASSSERGLYSNQPQHFGDGTRLSIL.

The chain employs TRBV7-8 and TRBJ2-1; 8 bases line up with TRBD2. Germline V gives CDR1 SGHVS, CDR2 FQNEAQ. Trimming at V came to 6 bases and at J to 5 bases, leaving 6 bases not matched to a gene. CDR3 length: 14 residues. Here the CDR3 reads CASSFSSGHNEQFF. The CDR3, as DNA: TGTGCCAGCAGTTTCTCTAGCGGGCACAATGAGCAGTTCTTC.

This clone was observed a single time. The J gene is TRBJ1-6, the V gene TRBV11-2; 9 nucleotides align to TRBD1. This CDR3 has 16 amino acids. The V gene end was trimmed by 4 bases and the J gene end by 10 bases; junction bases not matched to a gene: 11. The germline gives CDR1 SGHAT, CDR2 FQNNGV. The CDR3 sequence: CASSYPRTGEGSPLHF. Written as DNA, the CDR3 is TGTGCCAGCAGCTACCCCCGGACAGGGGAAGGCTCACCCCTCCACTTT.

This clone was seen only once. The chain joins TRBV5-6 to TRBJ2-1; TRBD1 is a possible D gene (6 bases). V gave up 4 bases and J gave up 0 bases, with 11 bases separating them. This CDR3 spans 15 amino acids. The germline gives CDR1 SGHDT, CDR2 YYEEEE. Here the CDR3 reads CASSEQGRSYNEQFF. CDR3 sequence (DNA): TGTGCCAGCAGCGAACAGGGACGCTCCTACAATGAGCAGTTCTTC.

The chain combines TRBV5-6 with TRBJ2-3; 12 bases line up with TRBD2. Unmatched junction bases numbered 8, after V lost 4 bases and J lost 5 bases. The CDR3 is 16 amino acids. Germline V gives CDR1 SGHDT, CDR2 YYEEEE. The CDR3, as DNA: TGTGCCAGCAGCGTAACCCCGGGACTAGCGGGAGATACGCAGTATTTT. Its protein product is CASSVTPGLAGDTQYF.

The V gene is TRBV5-5, the J gene TRBJ2-3; the match to TRBD2 covers 7 bases. CDR1 is SGHKS and CDR2 is YYEKEE in the germline V gene (reference sequence). Unmatched junction bases numbered 9, after V lost 4 bases and J lost 4 bases. The CDR3 is 15 residues long. This CDR3 is CASSPSGMQADTQYF. CDR3 sequence (DNA): TGTGCCAGCAGCCCGAGCGGGATGCAAGCAGATACGCAGTATTTT.

The gene calls are TRBV27 and TRBJ2-7; perhaps TRBD1 as D (6 bases). CDR3 size: 15 residues. Germline CDR1 reads MNHEY; CDR2 reads SMNVEV (reference sequence). The V gene lost 2 bases and the J gene lost 1 base, with 12 bases spanning the gap. This CDR3 is CASSLTPTGSYEQYF. DNA of the CDR3: TGTGCCAGCAGTTTAACTCCGACAGGTTCCTACGAGCAGTACTTC.

This chain uses TRBV29-1 with TRBJ2-7; 11 bases map to TRBD2. Germline values: CDR1 SQVTM, CDR2 ANQGSEA. The CDR3 is 15 amino acids. The V gene end was trimmed by 7 bases and the J gene end by 1 base; junction bases not matched to a gene: 9. The CDR3 nucleotides read TGCAGCGCTGATGGTCTAGCGGGAGGTTCCTACGAGCAGTACTTC. This codes for CSADGLAGGSYEQYF.

V is TRBV19 and J is TRBJ2-7; 11 bases align to TRBD2. V shed 4 bases, J shed 0 bases, and the junction held 8 bases outside the gene matches. The length of the CDR3 is 17 residues. Per the germline V gene, CDR1 is LNHDA and CDR2 is SQIVND (reference sequence). DNA for the CDR3: TGTGCCAGTAGTACAGGACTAGCGGGTTATCCCTCCTACGAGCAGTACTTC. Its protein product is CASSTGLAGYPSYEQYF.

This clone was detected once. The chain employs TRBV7-2 and TRBJ2-1; perhaps TRBD2 as D (6 bases). The V gene's germline CDR1 is SGHTA and CDR2 FQGNSA. This CDR3 has 15 amino acids. V lost 5 bases to trimming and J lost 2 bases, with 13 bases between them. CDR3 loop: CASSPRDLPYNEQFF. The DNA for the CDR3 is TGTGCCAGCAGCCCCCGGGACTTACCCTACAATGAGCAGTTCTTC.

The chain uses TRBV6-1 and TRBJ1-4, with D perhaps TRBD1 (5 bases). The CDR3 contains 16 residues. The germline CDR1 and CDR2 sequences are MNHNS and SASEGT. Trimming removed 3 bases at V and 3 bases at J, with 14 bases between. Here the CDR3 reads CASSDPSQGPNEKLFF. CDR3 DNA sequence: TGTGCCAGCAGTGACCCCTCCCAGGGCCCTAATGAAAAACTGTTTTTT.

This clone was seen a few times. J is TRBJ2-2 and V is TRBV28, with TRBD2 matching over 9 bases. The length of the CDR3 is 18 residues. V lost 5 bases and J lost 0; bases outside the gene matches: 10. Germline V gene lookup returns CDR1 MDHEN and CDR2 SYDVKM. CDR3 protein: CASSLPGLASPNTGELFF. As DNA, the CDR3 is TGTGCCAGCAGTCTCCCGGGACTAGCAAGCCCGAACACCGGGGAGCTGTTTTTT.

This clone was picked up one time. The CDR3 loop is CASSDTGGAGQPQHF. The DNA of the CDR3 is TGTGCCAGCAGTGATACAGGGGGCGCGGGTCAGCCCCAGCATTTT. J is TRBJ1-5 and V is TRBV25-1; 9 positions agree with TRBD1. Trimming took 3 bases from V and 6 from J; bases not matched to a gene: 6. The germline V gene encodes CDR1 MGHDK and CDR2 SYGVNS. The CDR3 is 15 amino acids.

The V and J genes are TRBV7-8 and TRBJ2-1; a weak D match, TRBD2 (6 bases). This CDR3 comprises 16 residues. The V end lost 0 bases, the J end lost 0 bases, and 9 bases lay between the germline ends. Germline CDR1 is SGHVS and CDR2 is FQNEAQ. The CDR3, as DNA: TGTGCCAGCAGCTTAGCTGGGCGGGACTCCTACAATGAGCAGTTCTTC. It is translated as CASSLAGRDSYNEQFF.

This clone was recorded once. The chain combines TRBV27 with TRBJ1-5; D gene ambiguous. CDR3 length equals 14 residues. V was clipped by 5 bases and J by 2 bases, with 10 bases between them. Germline V gene data show CDR1 as MNHEY and CDR2 as SMNVEV (reference sequence). The CDR3 reads CASSALPGNQPQHF. The CDR3 nucleotides are TGTGCCAGCAGTGCGCTACCGGGCAATCAGCCCCAGCATTTT.

The rearrangement uses TRBV30 and TRBJ1-6; a weak D match, TRBD1 (5 bases). With 3 bases removed from V and 7 bases from J, the gap between germline ends came to 10 bases. This CDR3 is built from 13 residues. Germline CDR1 reads GTSNPN; CDR2 reads SVGIG (reference sequence). CDR3 in DNA: TGTGCCTGGAGACCTACAGGAAATTCACCCCTCCACTTT. It codes for CAWRPTGNSPLHF.

This chain connects TRBV6-5 to TRBJ2-3; D is unresolved. Germline assignment: CDR1 MNHEY and CDR2 SVGAGI. This CDR3 region has 14 residues. Trimming removed 7 bases at V and 2 bases at J, with 13 bases between. The CDR3 loop reads CASIPDFYTDTQYF. DNA for the CDR3: TGTGCCAGCATACCCGACTTTTACACAGATACGCAGTATTTT.

This clone was recorded only once. The chain recombines TRBV7-2 with TRBJ1-5; the D is unclear. The germline gives CDR1 SGHTA, CDR2 FQGNSA. V lost 4 bases and J 6 bases, leaving 10 bases between the germline ends. The CDR3 totals 13 residues. The CDR3 coding sequence is TGTGCCAGCAGCTCTCGGGGTGGTCAGCCCCAGCATTTT. It yields the protein CASSSRGGQPQHF.

The genes are TRBV21-1 and TRBJ2-7; TRBD2 is taken as the D call from the table, unchecked against the DNA. TRBV21-1 has pseudogene status. The CDR3 length is 15 residues. For the CDR3, the DNA is TGTGCCAGCAGCGCGGTGAACGGCAGAAGCTACGAGCAGTACTTC. Its translation: CASSAVNGRSYEQYF.

Remarks on this clone: The junction and the germline gene differ at one end; a read error may be behind it. This chain links TRBV5-4 with TRBJ1-2; TRBD1 aligns across 11 bases. The germline V gene has CDR1 SGHNT and CDR2 YYREEE (reference sequence). CDR3 size: 15 residues. Here the CDR3 DNA reads TGTGCCAGCACCTTGGACAGGGGGCTAATCTATGGCTACACCTTC. Translation: CASTLDRGLIYGYTF.

The CDR3 region is CASSEPRGGSYNEQFF. CDR3 DNA: TGTGCCAGCAGTGAACCCCGAGGGGGCTCCTACAATGAGCAGTTCTTC. This rearrangement joins TRBV25-1 to TRBJ2-1; maybe TRBD1 (6 bases). The CDR3 extends over 16 amino acids. Germline V CDR1 and CDR2: MGHDK, SYGVNS. The V end was cut by 2 bases, the J end by 0 bases, with 11 bases between.

V is TRBV5-1 and J is TRBJ2-1, with D unclear. The CDR3 covers 14 residues. Germline CDR1 SGHRS, CDR2 YFSETQ. Deletions cut 0 bases from V and 6 bases from J, with 10 bases between. As DNA, the CDR3 is TGCGCCAGCAGCTTGGGTGGTAGCCTCAATGAGCAGTTCTTC. This translates into CASSLGGSLNEQFF.

This chain connects TRBV5-1 to TRBJ2-7; unclear D gene. This CDR3 comprises 13 residues. Trimming took 0 bases from V and 4 from J, leaving 8 bases between them. Germline values: CDR1 SGHRS, CDR2 YFSETQ. CDR3 loop: CASSLVGLYEQYF. In DNA, the CDR3 is TGCGCCAGCAGCTTGGTTGGCCTTTACGAGCAGTACTTC.

This CDR3 reads CASSPQGRTYTDTQYF. The CDR3 DNA is TGTGCCAGCAGCCCCCAGGGCCGGACGTACACAGATACGCAGTATTTT. The chain couples TRBV3-1 (or the pseudogene TRBV3-2) to TRBJ2-3; D is possibly TRBD1 (5 bases). CDR1 is LGHDT, CDR2 YNNKEL, per germline (reference sequence). V dropped 4 bases and J dropped 2 bases, with 16 bases sitting between them. The CDR3 runs to 16 residues.

This clone was recorded only once. The rearrangement uses TRBV5-6 and TRBJ1-2; D is possibly TRBD1 (5 bases). Germline loops: CDR1 SGHDT, CDR2 YYEEEE. V gave up 0 bases and J gave up 8 bases, with 26 bases separating them. The CDR3 is made up of 18 amino acids. The CDR3 DNA is TGTGCCAGCAGCTTGGCCTTGGCAGGGCCGGAGAATTCGGCGGGCTACACCTTC. It specifies CASSLALAGPENSAGYTF.

The chain couples TRBV29-1 to TRBJ1-1; D is undetermined. The CDR3 has 10 amino acids. Germline values: CDR1 SQVTM, CDR2 ANQGSEA. Trimming stripped 7 bases from V and 3 bases from J, with 6 bases between. The CDR3 region is CSGLDTEAFF. For the CDR3, the DNA is TGCAGCGGATTAGACACTGAAGCTTTCTTT.

The chain uses TRBV7-6 and TRBJ2-1; the D gene is possibly TRBD2 (6 bases). Between the trimmed V and J ends, which lost 1 base and 9 bases, there was a span of 19 bases. The CDR3 contains 16 residues. From germline, CDR1 is SGHVS and CDR2 FNYEAQ. The DNA of the CDR3 is TGTGCCAGCAGCTTAGATGATTGGGAGGTCGGCGGTGAGCAGTTCTTC. This codes for CASSLDDWEVGGEQFF.

The CDR3 DNA sequence: TGTGCCAGTTCCTGGGCGCCCAACAATGAGCAGTTCTTC. Amino acid sequence: CASSWAPNNEQFF. The chain joins TRBV27 to TRBJ2-1; D gene uncertain. CDR3 length equals 13 residues. The germline V and J ends were trimmed by 9 bases and 5 bases, with 14 bases remaining between them. Germline-derived CDR1 and CDR2 are MNHEY and SMNVEV (reference sequence).

This rearrangement joins TRBV5-1 to TRBJ1-4, with 12 bases matching TRBD1. Trimming cost V 0 bases and J 8 bases; bases outside gene matches: 5. Per the germline V gene, CDR1 is SGHRS and CDR2 is YFSETQ. This CDR3 comprises 16 residues. The CDR3 here is CASSLAGQGAGEKLFF. The CDR3 coding sequence is TGCGCCAGCAGCTTGGCGGGACAGGGGGCGGGAGAAAAACTGTTTTTT.

This clone was observed a handful of times. The chain is built from TRBV25-1 and TRBJ1-3; perhaps TRBD1 as D (5 bases). Deletions cut 3 bases from V and 2 bases from J, with 11 bases between. The CDR3 contains 15 residues. CDR1 is MGHDK, CDR2 SYGVNS, per germline. The CDR3 DNA reads TGTGCCAGCAGTGATCGTACAGGTACTGGAAACACCATATATTTT. Its protein product is CASSDRTGTGNTIYF.